The 21 T cell receptor beta chains below all came from one sample that was sequenced in a study of blood T cell repertoires in COVID-19 (dated by TCRdb to 2020 to 2021). Libraries were made using the immunoSEQ multiplex PCR assay. Held by TCRdb, this immuneACCESS table contains in-frame sequences only and omits some clones. Under half of the omission traces to an unresolved V gene where checked; the cause of the rest is unknown. The sample table lists about 45,000 clones, nearly 90% of them with a count of one. Roughly 6.4% of the sample goes to the ten largest clones. Sequencing was performed on peripheral blood. Source of these receptors: a human donor in a cohort sampled during active COVID-19.

The J gene is TRBJ1-2, the V gene TRBV5-4; 8 bases fit TRBD1. V gave up 4 bases and J gave up 0 bases; unmatched junction bases: 2. This CDR3 region has 14 residues. Per the germline V gene, CDR1 is SGHNT and CDR2 is YYREEE (reference sequence). The CDR3 DNA reads as TGTGCCAGCAGCCGGGACAGGACTAACTATGGCTACACCTTC. Protein product: CASSRDRTNYGYTF. Using reference TRBV5-4 and TRBJ1-2 for the parts outside the CDR3, the full variable domain is ETGVTQSPTHLIKTRGQQVTLRCSSQSGHNTVSWYQQALGQGPQFIFQYYREEENGRGNFPPRFSGLQFPNYSSELNVNALELDDSALYLCASSRDRTNYGYTFGSGTRLTVV.

This clone was recorded only once. Here the CDR3 DNA reads TGTGCCAGCACTACGAGGGGCACAGATACGCAGTATTTT. Its protein product is CASTTRGTDTQYF. The V and J genes are TRBV2 and TRBJ2-3; weak D call: TRBD2 (5 bases). CDR1 SNHLY and CDR2 FYNNEI come from the germline V gene. Trimming stripped 7 bases from V and 1 base from J, with 9 bases between. The CDR3 is 13 amino acids.

The genes are TRBV5-1 and TRBJ2-2; 7 bases map to TRBD2. This CDR3 comprises 15 residues. Trimming removed 3 bases from V and 4 bases from J; junction bases left unmatched: 6. In germline, CDR1 is SGHRS, CDR2 YFSETQ. CDR3 sequence: CASSWSGGITGELFF. The CDR3 bases are TGCGCCAGCAGCTGGTCGGGGGGAATCACCGGGGAGCTGTTTTTT.

Here the CDR3 reads CASGQGTTYEQYF. The CDR3 DNA reads TGTGCCAGCGGACAGGGGACAACCTACGAGCAGTACTTC. The chain is built from TRBV6-5 and TRBJ2-7; 9 bases align to TRBD1. The CDR3 consists of 13 residues. V gave up 8 bases and J gave up 2 bases; unmatched junction bases: 4. Looked up from germline, CDR1 is MNHEY and CDR2 is SVGAGI.

This chain uses TRBV11-3 with TRBJ1-6; D ambiguous. This CDR3 is built from 14 residues. Trimming removed 1 base from V and 7 bases from J, with 8 bases in between. Germline V lookup: CDR1 SGHNT, CDR2 YENEEA. CDR3 amino acids: CASSLAYPNSPLHF. DNA for the CDR3: TGTGCCAGCAGCTTAGCCTATCCGAATTCACCCCTCCACTTT.

This rearrangement joins TRBV15 to TRBJ2-3; tentatively, D is TRBD1 (5 bases). This CDR3 contains 13 residues. Germline V gene lookup returns CDR1 LNHNV and CDR2 YYDKDF (reference sequence). V dropped 0 bases and J dropped 5 bases, with 6 bases sitting between them. The CDR3 sequence: CATSRDTGDTQYF. For the CDR3, the DNA is TGTGCCACCAGCAGAGACACAGGAGATACGCAGTATTTT. Full variable domain (remainder filled in from reference TRBV15 and TRBJ2-3): DAMVIQNPRYQVTQFGKPVTLSCSQTLNHNVMYWYQQKSSQAPKLLFHYYDKDFNNEADTPDNFQSRRPNTSFCFLDIRSPGLGDTAMYLCATSRDTGDTQYFGPGTRLTVL.

The CDR3, as DNA: TGTGCCAGCAGCTGGACTGGCTACGAGCAGTACTTC. The encoded protein is CASSWTGYEQYF. The chain links TRBV11-1 to TRBJ2-7, with D perhaps TRBD2 (5 bases). With 4 bases removed from V and 3 bases from J, the gap between germline ends came to 7 bases. The germline CDR1 and CDR2 sequences are SGHAT and FQDESV (reference sequence). CDR3 length: 12 amino acids.

DNA of the CDR3: TGCGCCAGCAGCCACCCCCGACAGGGGGCCGGGAATGAGCAGTTCTTC. Its protein is CASSHPRQGAGNEQFF. The chain uses TRBV4-1 and TRBJ2-1; 10 positions agree with TRBD1. The CDR3 runs to 16 residues. Germline trimming cut 3 bases from V and 7 bases from J; bases unmatched to any gene: 9. Germline CDR1 MGHRA, CDR2 YSYEKL.

The V and J genes are TRBV14 and TRBJ2-7; possibly TRBD1 for D (5 bases). The CDR3 extends over 14 amino acids. V was trimmed by 1 base and J by 0 bases, leaving 7 bases between them. Germline CDR1 and CDR2: SGHDN and FVKESK. CDR3 coding DNA: TGTGCCAGCAGCCAAGGCAGGGACTCCTACGAGCAGTACTTC. Translation gives CASSQGRDSYEQYF. Using reference TRBV14 and TRBJ2-7 for the parts outside the CDR3, the full variable domain is EAGVTQFPSHSVIEKGQTVTLRCDPISGHDNLYWYRRVMGKEIKFLLHFVKESKQDESGMPNNRFLAERTGGTYSTLKVQPAELEDSGVYFCASSQGRDSYEQYFGPGTRLTVT.

V usage is TRBV9 and J usage is TRBJ2-1; D remains ambiguous. This CDR3 comprises 15 residues. Germline assignment: CDR1 SGDLS and CDR2 YYNGEE. Trimming shortened V by 4 bases and J by 4 bases, and 15 bases separated the two germline ends. The chain's CDR3 is CASSPSRGVYNEQFF. In DNA form, the CDR3 reads TGTGCCAGCAGCCCCAGCAGAGGCGTTTACAATGAGCAGTTCTTC.

The chain links TRBV5-6 to TRBJ1-4, with TRBD1 as a possible D gene (5 bases). Trimming cost V 6 bases and J 8 bases, with 14 bases left between them. The CDR3 contains 13 residues. Germline V gene data show CDR1 as SGHDT and CDR2 as YYEEEE. CDR3 amino acids: CASTPGGGEKLFF. The CDR3 DNA reads as TGTGCCAGCACCCCGGGCGGGGGAGAAAAACTGTTTTTT.

The genes are TRBV7-2 and TRBJ2-5, with TRBD2 identical over 8 bases. The CDR3 sequence is 19 residues long. The junction had 14 bases not matched to a gene; V was cut back by 0 bases and J by 2 bases. Germline CDR1 reads SGHTA; CDR2 reads FQGNSA. The CDR3 region has the DNA TGTGCCAGCAGCTTAGCGGGACTACTGGGCGGGGGGTCGCAAGAGACCCAGTACTTC. Its translation: CASSLAGLLGGGSQETQYF.

V and J are TRBV19 and TRBJ1-2; 7 bases are a match to TRBD1. Germline CDR1 LNHDA, CDR2 SQIVND (reference sequence). V dropped 3 bases and J dropped 3; count of bases not matched to a gene: 10. This CDR3 spans 16 amino acids. The CDR3 bases are TGTGCCAGTAGTATGCTTCAGGGGGGTGTTTACTATGGCTACACCTTC. This translates into CASSMLQGGVYYGYTF.

The J gene is TRBJ2-1, the V gene TRBV18; the D is unclear. CDR1 is KGHSH, CDR2 LQKENI, per germline. The CDR3 extends over 13 amino acids. The ends were cut back, 6 bases at V and 9 bases at J, with 15 bases in the middle. Here the CDR3 reads CASSPPHAGEQFF. CDR3 coding DNA: TGTGCCAGCTCCCCCCCCCACGCCGGTGAGCAGTTCTTC.

This clone has just one count. The CDR3 here is CASSWGQTTNEKLFF. The CDR3 nucleotides read TGTGCCAGCAGCTGGGGACAGACAACTAATGAAAAACTGTTTTTT. The rearrangement links TRBV11-2 to TRBJ1-4, with 7 bases aligning to TRBD1. CDR1 is SGHAT, CDR2 FQNNGV, per germline. This CDR3 comprises 15 residues. Trimming at V came to 4 bases and at J to 0 bases, leaving 2 bases not matched to a gene.

The chain recombines TRBV12-5 with TRBJ2-7; 7 nucleotides line up with TRBD2. With V trimmed by 5 bases and J by 3 bases, 10 bases remained unmatched. The CDR3 is 15 residues long. In germline, CDR1 is LGHNT, CDR2 FRNRAP. The CDR3 protein is CASGLGLPPDYEQYF. The CDR3 nucleotides read TGTGCTAGTGGTCTGGGACTACCTCCGGACTACGAGCAGTACTTC.

This clone occurred a few times. This chain links TRBV12-3 or TRBV12-4 with TRBJ1-4; TRBD1 matches 8 bases. After removal of 5 bases from V and 8 bases from J, the junction contained 4 bases not matched to a gene. The CDR3 is 13 amino acids. The CDR3: CASSRDRGEKLFF. The CDR3 region has the DNA TGTGCCAGCAGTAGAGACAGGGGCGAAAAACTGTTTTTT.

The chain employs TRBV27 and TRBJ2-3, with 8 positions matching TRBD2. Germline V gene data show CDR1 as MNHEY and CDR2 as SMNVEV (reference sequence). V shed 11 bases and J 4 bases; nucleotides not matched to a gene: 8. The CDR3 is 13 amino acids. CDR3 sequence reads: CASRRGESDTQYF. CDR3 nucleotides: TGTGCCTCCCGGCGGGGGGAGTCAGATACGCAGTATTTT.

This sequence joins TRBV13 and TRBJ2-5; 10 bases line up with TRBD2. CDR1 is PRHDT, CDR2 FYEKMQ, per germline (reference sequence). The CDR3 runs 17 residues. The V segment lost 5 bases and the J segment 7 bases; nucleotides outside the gene matches: 16. CDR3 bases: TGTGCCAGCAGCCCCCGGACATGGGGGCCTAGCGGGGGGACCCAGTACTTC. Amino acid sequence: CASSPRTWGPSGGTQYF.

This chain links TRBV6-5 with TRBJ2-1; TRBD1 agrees at 7 bases. V was clipped by 0 bases and J by 6 bases; unmatched bases: 8. The CDR3 is 16 residues long. Germline lookup yields CDR1 MNHEY and CDR2 SVGAGI. The CDR3 protein is CASSYSLGQFVNEQFF. CDR3 sequence (DNA): TGTGCCAGCAGTTACTCCCTGGGACAGTTCGTCAATGAGCAGTTCTTC.

This clone was observed a few times. The V call is TRBV6-6, the J call TRBJ2-1; D unresolved. The germline CDR1 and CDR2 sequences are MNHNY and SVGAGI (reference sequence). Trimming took off 0 bases at V and 7 bases at J, with 13 bases between the two ends. The CDR3 loop spans 15 amino acids. This chain's CDR3 is CASSYSPISRNEQFF. The CDR3 DNA reads as TGTGCCAGCAGTTACTCGCCCATTTCCAGGAATGAGCAGTTCTTC.